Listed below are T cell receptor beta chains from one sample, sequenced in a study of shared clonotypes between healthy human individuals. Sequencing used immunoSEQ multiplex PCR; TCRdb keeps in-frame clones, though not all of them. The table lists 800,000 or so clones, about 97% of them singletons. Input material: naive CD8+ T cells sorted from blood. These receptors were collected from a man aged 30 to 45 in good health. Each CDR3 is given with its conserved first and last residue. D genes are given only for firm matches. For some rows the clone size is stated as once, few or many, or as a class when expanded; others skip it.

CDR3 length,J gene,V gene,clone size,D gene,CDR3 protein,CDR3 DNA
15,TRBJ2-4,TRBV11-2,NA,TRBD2,CASGRLAGAKNIQYF,TGTGCCAGCGGAAGGCTAGCGGGAGCTAAAAACATTCAGTACTTC
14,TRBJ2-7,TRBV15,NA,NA,CATSRDRNSFKQYF,TGTGCCACCAGCAGAGATCGTAACAGCTTTAAGCAGTACTTC
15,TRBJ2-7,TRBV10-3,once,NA,CAISEEGTHSYEQYF,TGTGCCATCAGTGAGGAAGGGACTCACTCCTACGAGCAGTACTTC
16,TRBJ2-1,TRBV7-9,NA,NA,CASIGQGVGADNEQFF,TGTGCCAGCATCGGCCAAGGGGTTGGTGCGGACAATGAGCAGTTCTTC
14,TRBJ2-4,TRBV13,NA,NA,CASSLGRGKNIQYF,TGTGCCAGCAGCTTAGGCAGGGGAAAAAACATTCAGTACTTC
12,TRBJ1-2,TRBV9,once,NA,CASSAGTFGYTF,TGTGCCAGCAGCGCGGGGACTTTTGGCTACACCTTC
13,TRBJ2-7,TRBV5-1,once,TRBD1,CASSQGQTYEQYF,TGCGCCAGCAGCCAGGGACAGACCTACGAGCAGTACTTC
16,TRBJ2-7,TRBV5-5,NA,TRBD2,CASSPAGTSAFYEQYF,TGTGCCAGCAGCCCGGCAGGGACTAGCGCTTTCTACGAGCAGTACTTC
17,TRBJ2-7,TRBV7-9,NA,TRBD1,CASSLWTGDSGSYEQYF,TGTGCCAGCAGCTTATGGACAGGGGATTCGGGCTCCTACGAGCAGTACTTC
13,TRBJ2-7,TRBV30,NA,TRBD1,CAWRRGQPYEQYF,TGTGCCTGGAGAAGGGGACAGCCCTACGAGCAGTACTTC
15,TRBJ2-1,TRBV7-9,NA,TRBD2,CASGPSGSSYNEQFF,TGTGCCAGCGGCCCTAGCGGGAGCTCCTACAATGAGCAGTTCTTC
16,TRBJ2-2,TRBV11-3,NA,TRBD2,CASSRRLAENTGELFF,TGTGCCAGCAGCCGCAGACTAGCGGAAAACACCGGGGAGCTGTTTTTT